This is a list of T cell receptor beta chains from one sample in a study of OX40 agonist ivuxolimab in advanced cancers. Here immunoSEQ multiplex PCR was the method, and the copy in TCRdb shows in-frame clones only, minus some. The profile covers under 20,000 clones, with approximately 81% appearing a single time and 26% taken by the ten largest. Here the sequenced sample was CD4+ or CD8+ T cells sorted from blood, taken in a trial of the OX40 agonist ivuxolimab. The receptors here all came from an adult with an advanced solid tumor such as melanoma, head and neck, liver or kidney cancer. Both conserved end residues are part of each CDR3. The order of the fields is CDR3 protein, V gene, J gene.

CASSPLGTTNEKLFF	TRBV5-8	TRBJ1-4
CASSLWGTSVTDTQYF	TRBV28	TRBJ2-3
CASSYLAGGYNEQFF	TRBV7-3	TRBJ2-1
CASSPWTTEGTQYF	TRBV9	TRBJ2-5
CASSLRPEQPQHF	TRBV6-5	TRBJ1-5
CASSEWVAQPQHF	TRBV6-4	TRBJ1-5
CASSPAYTGELFF	TRBV7-2	TRBJ2-2
CASSLGTGAYEQYF	TRBV6-5	TRBJ2-7
CASREYQETQYF	TRBV7-9	TRBJ2-5
CASSRTGDNQPQHF	TRBV7-8	TRBJ1-5
CASSESNSGSTDTQYF	TRBV10-1	TRBJ2-3
CASSPTGTGKANEQFF	TRBV5-5	TRBJ2-1
CASSTHDRGGFRSPLHF	TRBV7-9	TRBJ1-6
CASSLVENEQFF	TRBV5-1	TRBJ2-1
CASSYSPGQFYEQYF	TRBV28	TRBJ2-7
CATSREEGANYGYTF	TRBV15	TRBJ1-2
CASSVGGGVRGEQYF	TRBV9	TRBJ2-7
CASSARTVDNEKLFF	TRBV9	TRBJ1-4
CASSPSARGGLESTDTQYF	TRBV4-3	TRBJ2-3
CASSQDIAGDNTGELFF	TRBV4-1	TRBJ2-2
CASSLSANTEAFF	TRBV27	TRBJ1-1
CACQANTGELFF	TRBV30	TRBJ2-2
CASRLASGRGYYEQYF	TRBV12-2	TRBJ2-7
CASSQLDEQYF	TRBV4-1	TRBJ2-7
CASSLATGGFADTQYF	TRBV7-6	TRBJ2-3
CASRETGGDNSPLHF	TRBV19	TRBJ1-6
CASSLGQGWNTIYF	TRBV14	TRBJ1-3
CASSPRRGQQRTGANVLTF	TRBV7-6	TRBJ2-6
CASSLLGGVETQYF	TRBV5-4	TRBJ2-5
CASTSDRERETQYF	TRBV25-1	TRBJ2-5
CASSQGSISYEQYF	TRBV25-1	TRBJ2-7
CASRGALAAPSTDTQYF	TRBV2	TRBJ2-3